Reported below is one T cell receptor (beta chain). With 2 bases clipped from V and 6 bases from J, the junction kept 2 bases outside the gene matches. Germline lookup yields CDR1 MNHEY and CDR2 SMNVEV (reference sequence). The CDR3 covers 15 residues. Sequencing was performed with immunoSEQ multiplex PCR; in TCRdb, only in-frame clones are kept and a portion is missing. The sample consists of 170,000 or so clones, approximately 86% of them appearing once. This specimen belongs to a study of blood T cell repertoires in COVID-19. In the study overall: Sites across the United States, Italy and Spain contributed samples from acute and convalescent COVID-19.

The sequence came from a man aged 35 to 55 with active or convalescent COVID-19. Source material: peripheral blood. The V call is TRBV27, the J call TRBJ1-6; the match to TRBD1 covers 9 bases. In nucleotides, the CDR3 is TGTGCCAGCAGTTTACTGGGACAGGGTAATTCACCCCTCCACTTT. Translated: CASSLLGQGNSPLHF.